This TCR beta chain was captured in a study of T cells in Graves' hyperthyroidism and ophthalmopathy. From RNA transcripts, TCR beta CDR3 regions were amplified. When the TCR CDR3 underwent first-round RT-PCR, the HTBI primer set was used. MiXCR, applied by TCRdb to the multiplex PCR reads, yields one record per CDR3 protein. The table lists about 320,000 distinct CDR3 sequences, 16% of them singletons, with roughly a third in the top ten. Fresh peripheral blood, 7.5 to 10 ml, was the source of the PBMCs. CDR1 is SGHRS, CDR2 YFSETQ, per germline. The CDR3 sequence is 16 residues long. The TCR comes from a young man with Graves' hyperthyroidism. The sequencing sample was made of blood. J is TRBJ2-1 and V is TRBV5-1; D is perhaps TRBD1 or TRBD2 (6 bases each). The DNA matches TRBJ2-7 better at its end, which makes the J call doubtful. CDR3 region: CASSFRGGKDYNEQYF. CDR3 in DNA: TGCGCCAGCAGCTTTCGAGGGGGGAAAGACTACAATGAGCAGTACTTC.